One sample yielded the 23 T cell receptor beta chains listed below, sequenced in a study of T cells after yellow fever vaccination. MiXCR, applied by TCRdb to the 5' RACE reads, yields one record per CDR3 protein. The sample has under 550,000 distinct CDR3 sequences, less than 25% seen once; the top ten hold 16%. Sequenced here: PBMCs, sampled approximately 22 days after the first yellow fever vaccination. Every receptor here comes from a man aged 18 to 30 who received the YFV17D yellow fever vaccine.

Only a few counts were recorded for this clonotype. This chain links TRBV28 with TRBJ2-2; the match to TRBD1 covers 8 bases. Germline CDR1 is MDHEN and CDR2 is SYDVKM. CDR3 size: 15 residues. J was trimmed by 7 bases and V by 7 bases; bases with no gene match: 11. The CDR3 loop reads CASTARTGRGGELFF. CDR3 coding DNA: TGTGCCAGCACAGCGCGGACAGGGCGGGGCGGGGAGCTGTTTTTT. Full variable domain (rest looked up from reference TRBV28 and TRBJ2-2): DVKVTQSSRYLVKRTGEKVFLECVQDMDHENMFWYRQDPGLGLRLIYFSYDVKMKEKGDIPEGYSVSREKKERFSLILESASTNQTSMYLCASTARTGRGGELFFGEGSRLTVL.

V gene TRBV20-1 combines with J gene TRBJ2-5, with TRBD1 identical over 10 bases. The CDR3 spans 14 residues. Trimming removed 3 bases from V and 2 bases from J; junction bases left unmatched: 3. The germline gives CDR1 DFQATT, CDR2 SNEGSKA (reference sequence). The CDR3 sequence is CSARGQGWQETQYF. The CDR3 region has the DNA TGCAGTGCTAGGGGACAGGGGTGGCAAGAGACCCAGTACTTC.

The V and J genes are TRBV6-2 or TRBV6-3 and TRBJ2-7; no clear D. This CDR3 has 15 residues. Germline assignment: CDR1 MNHEY and CDR2 SVGEGT. Trimming pared 6 bases from V and 0 bases from J, leaving 15 bases between. The CDR3 protein is CASSPGTTRSYEQYV. The DNA for the CDR3 is TGTGCCAGCAGCCCCGGAACCACCCGCTCCTACGAGCAGTACGTC.

This clonotype was counted between two and nine times. The genes are TRBV12-3 or TRBV12-4 and TRBJ2-7; no definite D call. The CDR3 consists of 12 residues. V was shortened by 7 bases and J by 0 bases, with 7 bases between the two germline ends. CDR3 sequence (DNA): TGTGCCAGCAAGGGCAGCTCCTACGAGCAGTACTTC. It yields the protein CASKGSSYEQYF.

The rearrangement joins TRBV5-1 to TRBJ1-1; D not resolved. Germline assignment: CDR1 SGHRS and CDR2 YFSETQ. V dropped 4 bases and J dropped 1 base, with 5 bases sitting between them. The CDR3 extends over 12 amino acids. The chain's CDR3 is CASSVPNTEAFF. CDR3 coding DNA: TGCGCCAGCAGCGTCCCGAACACTGAAGCTTTCTTT.

The chain carries TRBV19 and TRBJ2-7; TRBD1 might be the D (5 bases). Trimming took 8 bases from V and 5 from J, leaving 19 bases between them. The germline CDR1 and CDR2 sequences are LNHDA and SQIVND (reference sequence). CDR3 length equals 14 residues. Here the CDR3 DNA reads TGTGCCAGTGGAATCCAGGGAAATGGCAACGAGCAGTACTTC. It translates to CASGIQGNGNEQYF.

DNA for the CDR3: TGTGCCAGCAGCCCAAGAGGGACTAACCCTGGAGATACGCAGTATTTT. Its protein product is CASSPRGTNPGDTQYF. The chain joins TRBV9 to TRBJ2-3, with TRBD2 identical over 7 bases. Germline-derived CDR1 and CDR2 are SGDLS and YYNGEE. The V gene end was trimmed by 4 bases and the J gene end by 5 bases; junction bases not matched to a gene: 13. CDR3 size: 16 residues.

This clonotype occurred many times. The chain carries TRBV5-1 and TRBJ2-7, with 9 nucleotides matching TRBD1. With V trimmed by 4 bases and J by 5 bases, 10 bases remained unmatched. The CDR3 spans 15 residues. The germline CDR1 and CDR2 sequences are SGHRS and YFSETQ. CDR3 nucleotide sequence: TGCGCCAGCAGCGCCGGGACAGGGCAATTGGACGAGCAGTACTTC. Translation gives CASSAGTGQLDEQYF.

This rearrangement joins TRBV24-1 to TRBJ2-2; D uncertain. V gave up 0 bases and J gave up 6 bases, with 4 bases separating them. This CDR3 is 13 amino acids long. Germline V gene sequence: CDR1 KGHDR, CDR2 SFDVKD. In DNA, the CDR3 is TGTGCCACCAGTGATTTGCTGTCCGGGGAGCTGTTTTTT. Residues: CATSDLLSGELFF.

In this sample, this clonotype turned up a few times. V gene TRBV7-2 combines with J gene TRBJ1-2; possibly TRBD1 for D (5 bases). The CDR3 is 14 residues long. V dropped 3 bases and J dropped 4 bases, with 12 bases sitting between them. The germline gives CDR1 SGHTA, CDR2 FQGNSA. CDR3 sequence reads: CASSLSGKTYGYTF. In nucleotides, the CDR3 is TGTGCCAGCAGCTTGTCAGGGAAGACCTATGGCTACACCTTC.

The chain recombines TRBV12-3 or TRBV12-4 with TRBJ1-2; D remains unclear. This CDR3 region has 12 residues. Trimming stripped 7 bases from V and 7 bases from J, with 13 bases between. CDR3 coding DNA: TGTGCCAGCACCACGAGGCCGGTTGGCTACACCTTC. This encodes CASTTRPVGYTF.

Only a few counts were recorded for this clonotype. The gene calls are TRBV6-2 or TRBV6-3 and TRBJ2-6; 11 bases match TRBD1. J was trimmed by 2 bases and V by 5 bases; bases with no gene match: 5. The CDR3 runs to 17 residues. Germline CDR1 and CDR2: MNHEY and SVGEGT. The CDR3 sequence: CASSLGTGGAGANVLTF. The CDR3 DNA follows: TGTGCCAGCAGTCTCGGGACAGGGGGAGCTGGGGCCAACGTCCTGACTTTC.

The chain combines TRBV10-3 with TRBJ1-5; the D is unclear. The CDR3 spans 12 residues. Germline loops: CDR1 ENHRY, CDR2 SYGVKD. The ends were cut back, 0 bases at V and 6 bases at J, with 3 bases in the middle. The CDR3 nucleotides are TGTGCCATCAGTGAGTCGAGTCAGCCCCAGCATTTT. Its translation: CAISESSQPQHF.

The J gene is TRBJ1-1, the V gene TRBV11-2, with a possible D match to TRBD1 (5 bases). Germline V CDR1 and CDR2: SGHAT, FQNNGV. This CDR3 is 14 amino acids long. Trimming stripped 5 bases from V and 3 bases from J, with 13 bases between. The CDR3 reads CASSPTDSYTEAFF. CDR3 coding DNA: TGTGCCAGCAGCCCAACCGACAGCTACACTGAAGCTTTCTTT.

V gene TRBV19 combines with J gene TRBJ2-7; D is unclear. The ends were cut back, 7 bases at V and 4 bases at J, with 11 bases in the middle. Germline values: CDR1 LNHDA, CDR2 SQIVND (reference sequence). This CDR3 comprises 12 residues. The CDR3 sequence: CASTSGRYEQYF. The CDR3 DNA sequence: TGTGCCAGTACCTCAGGACGGTACGAGCAGTACTTC.

The chain recombines TRBV29-1 with TRBJ2-5; D possibly corresponds to TRBD2 (6 bases). In germline, CDR1 is SQVTM, CDR2 ANQGSEA. This CDR3 has 12 amino acids. With 7 bases removed from V and 4 bases from J, the gap between germline ends came to 13 bases. DNA for the CDR3: TGCAGCGGGGCTAGCGATCGAGAGACCCAGTACTTC. Its translation is CSGASDRETQYF.

A few counts support this clonotype. The chain is built from TRBV6-1 and TRBJ2-1; D is uncertain. There are 15 residues in the CDR3. Per germline, CDR1 MNHNS and CDR2 SASEGT. The germline V and J ends were trimmed by 8 bases and 1 base, with 15 bases remaining between them. The CDR3 spells CASQSGSLSYNEQFF. In DNA form, the CDR3 reads TGTGCCAGCCAGTCCGGGTCTCTATCCTACAATGAGCAGTTCTTC.

This clonotype was detected a few times. The chain combines TRBV30 with TRBJ2-3; the D is unclear. V was cut by 4 bases and J by 2 bases, with 10 bases left in between. The length of the CDR3 is 13 residues. Germline values: CDR1 GTSNPN, CDR2 SVGIG (reference sequence). Here the CDR3 reads CAWKWTVTDTQYF. The CDR3 DNA sequence: TGTGCCTGGAAATGGACCGTCACAGATACGCAGTATTTT. Combining the CDR3 with reference TRBV30 and TRBJ2-3 gives the whole variable domain SQTIHQWPATLVQPVGSPLSLECTVEGTSNPNLYWYRQAAGRGLQLLFYSVGIGQISSEVPQNLSASRPQDRQFILSSKKLLLSDSGFYLCAWKWTVTDTQYFGPGTRLTVL.

The chain links TRBV28 to TRBJ1-5, with D possibly being TRBD1 (5 bases). CDR3 size: 14 residues. Germline assignment: CDR1 MDHEN and CDR2 SYDVKM. V was cut by 5 bases and J by 5 bases, with 13 bases left in between. CDR3 residues: CASSRAAGHQPQHF. CDR3 sequence (DNA): TGTGCCAGCAGTCGGGCCGCAGGGCATCAGCCCCAGCATTTT. Combining the CDR3 with reference TRBV28 and TRBJ1-5 gives the whole variable domain DVKVTQSSRYLVKRTGEKVFLECVQDMDHENMFWYRQDPGLGLRLIYFSYDVKMKEKGDIPEGYSVSREKKERFSLILESASTNQTSMYLCASSRAAGHQPQHFGDGTRLSIL.

This rearrangement joins TRBV20-1 to TRBJ2-1; D not resolved. Looked up from germline, CDR1 is DFQATT and CDR2 is SNEGSKA (reference sequence). The CDR3 consists of 13 residues. V was trimmed by 5 bases and J by 5 bases, leaving 13 bases between them. The CDR3 bases are TGCAGTGCTCGGTCTACTTCCCACAATGAGCAGTTCTTC. It translates to CSARSTSHNEQFF.

The CDR3 loop reads CASSVEPTGSAYEQYF. DNA of the CDR3: TGTGCCAGCAGCGTAGAGCCGACAGGGTCTGCCTACGAGCAGTACTTC. The chain links TRBV9 to TRBJ2-7; 7 bases match TRBD1. The CDR3 consists of 16 residues. Germline CDR1 SGDLS, CDR2 YYNGEE. Trimming at V came to 0 bases and at J to 2 bases, leaving 8 bases not matched to a gene.

There are a few counts of this clonotype. The chain employs TRBV6-1 and TRBJ1-1; TRBD1 matches at 11 bases. Germline V gene data show CDR1 as MNHNS and CDR2 as SASEGT. V shed 7 bases, J shed 6 bases, and the junction held 10 bases outside the gene matches. The CDR3 covers 15 residues. Written as DNA, the CDR3 is TGTGCCAGCAAAGGGACAGGGGGAAATTGGGCTGAAGCTTTCTTT. Protein product: CASKGTGGNWAEAFF.

The chain recombines TRBV7-8 with TRBJ1-5; a weak D match, TRBD1 (5 bases). Germline V gene sequence: CDR1 SGHVS, CDR2 FQNEAQ. V was cut by 5 bases and J by 4 bases, with 24 bases left in between. The CDR3 is 18 amino acids. The CDR3 bases are TGTGCCAGCAGCCATGGGGAGGGACTCCCGGGGGGGAATCAGCCCCAGCATTTT. Encoded protein: CASSHGEGLPGGNQPQHF. The entire variable domain, with the rest obtained from reference TRBV7-8 and TRBJ1-5, is as follows: GAGVSQSPRYKVAKRGQDVALRCDPISGHVSLFWYQQALGQGPEFLTYFQNEAQLDKSGLPSDRFFAERPEGSVSTLKIQRTQQEDSAVYLCASSHGEGLPGGNQPQHFGDGTRLSIL.